This T cell receptor beta chain was sequenced during a study of blood T cell repertoires in COVID-19 (dated by TCRdb to 2020 to 2021). General notes on the study: Samples from collaborators originated in the United States, Italy and Spain and spanned both the acute and convalescent phases of COVID-19. The prospective study material was composed of cDNA or gDNA derived from T cells, B-cell-depleted T cells, or PBMCs. The repertoires were released in a freely available public database meant as a resource for research on the immune response to SARS-CoV-2. The dataset comprised deeply sampled blood TCRbeta repertoires from subjects exposed to, actively infected with, or recovered from COVID-19. The samples were drawn from the first 160 participants of the ongoing ImmuneRACE study and from about 1,200 subjects provided by 6 global collaborators. Where HLA class I and class II types were available, the types were taken from metadata supplied by the sample provider, not from assay-based typing. The sample metadata nearly always contained a de-identified subject ID, COVID-19 status, age in years and sex. General study outcomes and caveats: The amount of clinical and demographic metadata varied by source and participant and was provided uncurated.

One collaborating source in Seattle enrolled patients during active infection and followed them longitudinally through the course of disease. Collaborating institutions collected whole blood in K2EDTA tubes following their own protocols. For TCRbeta analysis, collaborators shipped samples in one of three forms: frozen whole blood, isolated PBMCs, or DNA extracted from either of those sample types. The CDR3 contains 15 residues, cysteine and phenylalanine counted. CDR3 DNA only is kept here, 45 bases in frame from base 1. The germline V gene (reference sequence) specifies LGHDT as CDR1 and YNNKEL as CDR2. The V end loses 0 bases and the J end loses 0 bases, and a stretch of 8 bases separates them. Notes on this clone: The antigen it binds to is not known. Per-base quality was not reported, and no clone a single base away is much larger than it.

TCRbeta CDR3 regions were amplified from genomic DNA using the immunoSEQ Assay, a bias-controlled multiplex PCR. As for how the authors treated the data: Within the assay, amplification of reference gene primers was used to estimate how many nucleated cells each sample contained. To quantify the absolute abundance of each unique TCRbeta CDR3 rearrangement, sequence reads were collapsed and filtered. For each sample, productive Simpson clonality was calculated by taking the square root of Simpson's diversity index across productive rearrangements. Drawn from immuneACCESS, this table holds only the in-frame rearrangements with V and J called that TCRdb kept. Clones are partly lost; checked studies trace under half to an unresolved V gene and leave the rest unexplained. V and J calls and clone size come straight from that table; D and trimming were deduced from the DNA. The sample profile shows fewer than 250,000 clones; 92% of them were found once. Of the sample, 0.82% falls within the top ten clones.

The sample taken for sequencing was peripheral blood. The chain employs TRBV3-1 (or the pseudogene TRBV3-2) and TRBJ1-1; the D gene remains uncertain. This clonotype originated in a man aged 55-75 years with COVID-19, enrolled during active disease. CDR3 region: CASSQEGSMNTEAFF. The nucleotide sequence reads TGTGCCAGCAGCCAAGAGGGCAGCATGAACACTGAAGCTTTCTTT.